This T cell receptor (beta chain) is from a study of blood T cell repertoires in COVID-19. Produced via immunoSEQ multiplex PCR; TCRdb's table is partial and in-frame only. The sample lists about 74,000 clones, approximately 76% occurring once. Germline V gene lookup returns CDR1 LGHDT and CDR2 YNNKEL (reference sequence). V was trimmed by 5 bases and J by 2 bases, leaving 12 bases between them. The CDR3 length is 14 residues. This TCR came from a man between 65 and 85 years old with active or convalescent COVID-19. V usage is TRBV3-1 (or the pseudogene TRBV3-2) and J usage is TRBJ1-2, with D unresolved. The sample was peripheral blood. The CDR3 protein is CASSLASENYGYTF. CDR3 DNA: TGTGCCAGCAGCTTAGCTTCTGAAAACTATGGCTACACCTTC.